This T cell receptor beta chain was sequenced during a study of blood T cell repertoires in COVID-19 (dated by TCRdb to the early 2020s). Turning to the overall study: Collaborator samples came from the United States, Italy and Spain and covered acute and convalescent phases of COVID-19. Deeply sampled blood TCRbeta repertoires from subjects exposed to, actively infected with, or recovered from COVID-19 were included in the dataset. Nearly every sample came with metadata listing a de-identified subject ID, COVID-19 status, age in years and sex. The samples were drawn from two sources: the first 160 participants of the ongoing ImmuneRACE study, and 1,000 to 1,500 subjects contributed by 6 global collaborators. Where HLA class I and class II types were available, the types were taken from metadata supplied by the sample provider, not from assay-based typing. The material from the prospective study consisted of cDNA or gDNA derived from T cells, B-cell-depleted T cells, or PBMCs. The repertoires were released in a freely available public database intended as a resource for research on the immune response to SARS-CoV-2. Results and caveats for the whole study, not just this receptor: Clinical and demographic metadata were provided uncurated, with the amount varying by source and participant.

A distance of 12 bases separates the germline ends of V and J, which lose 8 bases and 8 bases respectively. The cysteine opens and the phenylalanine closes a CDR3 of 11 amino acids. The CDR3 DNA has 33 bases and is translated from base 1. Sequences SEHNR (CDR1) and FQNEAQ (CDR2) are obtained from the germline V gene (reference sequence). Each collaborating institution followed its own protocols to collect whole blood in K2EDTA tubes. For TCRbeta analysis, collaborators shipped samples in one of three forms: frozen whole blood, isolated PBMCs, or DNA extracted from either of those sample types. As to this clone: What antigen it recognizes has not been identified. Within one base of it there is no much larger clone, and no base qualities were kept.

TCRbeta CDR3 regions were amplified from genomic DNA using the immunoSEQ Assay, a bias-controlled multiplex PCR. As for how the authors treated the data: Within the assay, amplification of reference gene primers was used to estimate how many nucleated cells each sample contained. Sequence reads were collapsed and filtered to measure the absolute abundance of every unique TCRbeta CDR3 rearrangement. For each sample, productive Simpson clonality was calculated as the square root of Simpson's diversity index over productive rearrangements. TCRdb re-hosts the immuneACCESS table, in-frame sequences only. Its copies lack some clones; in the studies checked, an unresolved V gene accounts for under half of them, and the cause for the rest is not known. For V, J and clone size, that table is used; D and trimming come from the DNA. For this sample the table gives 55,000 to 75,000 clones, of which less than 85% were detected only once. The ten largest clonotypes hold 15% to 20% of the sample.

The source material was peripheral blood. In this chain, TRBV7-9 is recombined with TRBJ1-2; 6 matching bases give a weak D call of TRBD1. The source of this sequence is a man older than 75 with active COVID-19. The nucleotides read TGTGCCAGCGGGGGCCCCAGCGGCTACACCTTC. Its protein is CASGGPSGYTF.